This T cell receptor (beta chain) originates from a study of OX40 agonist ivuxolimab in advanced cancers. V gave up 0 bases and J gave up 5 bases, with 14 bases separating them. The germline CDR1 and CDR2 sequences are SGHRS and YFSETQ. This CDR3 contains 16 residues. Sequencing was performed with immunoSEQ multiplex PCR; in TCRdb, only in-frame clones are kept and a portion is missing. The table includes approximately 28,000 clones, approximately 90% detected once. This material consisted of CD4+ or CD8+ T cells sorted from blood, taken in a trial of the OX40 agonist ivuxolimab. The TCR originated in an adult with an advanced solid tumor such as melanoma, head and neck, liver or kidney cancer. The rearrangement joins TRBV5-1 to TRBJ1-4; possibly TRBD1 for D (5 bases). The CDR3 DNA is TGCGCCAGCAGCTTGGGCCCGGAAAAGGGGAATGAAAAACTGTTTTTT. Translated: CASSLGPEKGNEKLFF.